One and the same sample provided the 7 T cell receptor beta chains below, sequenced in a study of cytomegalovirus exposure and HLA in healthy donors. The study ran its PCR with 60 Vbeta and 13 Jbeta primers. TCRdb keeps only in-frame clones here, not all; method: immunoSEQ multiplex PCR. The data show 150,000 to 200,000 clones, 75% to 85% seen once. The material sequenced was PBMCs. The receptors here all came from a woman aged 25-40 years in good health and CMV-seronegative.

The chain couples TRBV7-9 to TRBJ2-7; 7 bases map to TRBD1. CDR1 and CDR2 (germline): SEHNR, FQNEAQ (reference sequence). V shed 0 bases and J 5 bases; nucleotides not matched to a gene: 10. CDR3 size: 16 residues. The CDR3 nucleotides read TGTGCCAGCAGCTTAGCGGTAACGACAGGGACCCACGAGCAGTACTTC. This translates into CASSLAVTTGTHEQYF.

The chain combines TRBV2 with TRBJ2-3, with TRBD2 as a possible D gene (6 bases). Trimming removed 5 bases at V and 1 base at J, with 16 bases between. The CDR3 spans 16 residues. Germline CDR1 SNHLY, CDR2 FYNNEI. The DNA for the CDR3 is TGTGCCAGCAGTATGATGGGCGGGGTCCGCACAGATACGCAGTATTTT. As protein: CASSMMGGVRTDTQYF.

This clone has a handful of counts. The V call is TRBV5-4, the J call TRBJ1-3; D perhaps matches TRBD1 (5 bases). Germline CDR1 and CDR2: SGHNT and YYREEE (reference sequence). The V and J ends lost 4 bases and 3 bases respectively, with 17 bases between them. The CDR3 extends over 16 amino acids. CDR3 in DNA: TGTGCCAGCAGCGCAAGATCCGAAGGGGTTGGAAACACCATATATTTT. It is translated as CASSARSEGVGNTIYF.

V usage is TRBV5-1 and J usage is TRBJ2-4, with 9 bases lining up with TRBD1. The germline V gene has CDR1 SGHRS and CDR2 YFSETQ. This CDR3 is 13 amino acids long. Trimming removed 4 bases from V and 8 bases from J; junction bases left unmatched: 4. CDR3 protein: CASSQGQGYIQYF. In DNA, the CDR3 is TGCGCCAGCAGCCAGGGACAGGGCTACATTCAGTACTTC.

In its sample, this clone was seen a few times. This chain connects TRBV4-3 to TRBJ2-7; TRBD1 matches 10 bases. This CDR3 has 15 amino acids. J was trimmed by 5 bases and V by 3 bases; bases with no gene match: 7. Germline assignment: CDR1 LGHNA and CDR2 YSLEER. This chain's CDR3 is CASSQYPGQGNEQYF. Written as DNA, the CDR3 is TGCGCCAGCAGCCAGTATCCGGGACAGGGGAACGAGCAGTACTTC.

The chain combines TRBV19 with TRBJ2-7; 7 bases are a match to TRBD1. Looked up from germline, CDR1 is LNHDA and CDR2 is SQIVND (reference sequence). The CDR3 has 15 residues. The V and J ends lost 5 bases and 0 bases, in that order; junction bases with no gene match: 7. The CDR3 DNA sequence: TGTGCCAGTAGTCTCATGACAGGGAACTCCTACGAGCAGTACTTC. Protein product: CASSLMTGNSYEQYF.

This chain joins TRBV19 and TRBJ2-7, with TRBD1 matching 8 bases. This CDR3 spans 14 amino acids. V was pared by 4 bases and J by 3 bases, with 5 bases of the junction left unmatched. Germline V gene lookup returns CDR1 LNHDA and CDR2 SQIVND (reference sequence). The CDR3 nucleotides read TGTGCCAGTAGTAAGCAAGACAGGGGCTACGAGCAGTACTTC. Translation: CASSKQDRGYEQYF.